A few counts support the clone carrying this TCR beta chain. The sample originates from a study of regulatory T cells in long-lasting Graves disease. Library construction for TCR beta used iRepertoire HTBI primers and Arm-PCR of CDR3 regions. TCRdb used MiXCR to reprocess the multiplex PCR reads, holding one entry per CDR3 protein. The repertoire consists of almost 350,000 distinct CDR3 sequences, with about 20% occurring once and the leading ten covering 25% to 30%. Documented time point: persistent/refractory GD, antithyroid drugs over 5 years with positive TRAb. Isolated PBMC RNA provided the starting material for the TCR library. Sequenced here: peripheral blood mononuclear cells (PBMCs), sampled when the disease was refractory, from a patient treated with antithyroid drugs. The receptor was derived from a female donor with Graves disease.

CDR3 nucleotides: TGTGCCACCAGCGACAGTATCTATGGCTACACCTTC. It translates to CATSDSIYGYTF. V and J are TRBV15 and TRBJ1-2; TRBD1 might be the D (5 bases). Germline CDR1 is LNHNV and CDR2 is YYDKDF (reference sequence). With 5 bases removed from V and 4 bases from J, the gap between germline ends came to 8 bases. The CDR3 is made up of 12 amino acids.